This passage covers 16 T cell receptor beta chains from one sample sequenced in a study of T-cell reconstitution after alpha-beta-depleted transplantation in children. It was with unique molecular identifiers that the TCRbeta library was prepared. TCRdb redid the calling of the PCR reads with MiXCR, one entry per CDR3 protein. Seen here are just over 950,000 distinct CDR3 sequences, 25% to 30% observed once, and the top ten hold under 30%. Sequences were derived from PBMCs, mostly from graft donor cells, sampled 360 days after TCRalphabeta/CD19-depleted stem cell transplant. Receptors originate from a boy in the first two years of life who had a stem cell transplant for SCID, so the T cells may come from the graft donor.

This rearrangement joins TRBV20-1 to TRBJ1-2, with 8 positions matching TRBD1. There are 16 residues in the CDR3. The V segment lost 4 bases and the J segment 3 bases; nucleotides outside the gene matches: 13. The germline V gene encodes CDR1 DFQATT and CDR2 SNEGSKA (reference sequence). In nucleotides, the CDR3 is TGCAGTGCTAAGGCCCGGGGACAGGCTAAGGACTATGGCTACACCTTC. Residues: CSAKARGQAKDYGYTF.

This clonotype has just one count. The chain combines TRBV18 with TRBJ2-3; tentatively, D is TRBD2 (5 bases). Germline-derived CDR1 and CDR2 are KGHSH and LQKENI. The CDR3 contains 17 residues. The ends were cut back, 0 bases at V and 0 bases at J, with 13 bases in the middle. The CDR3 DNA follows: TGTGCCAGCTCACCACCGAACAGCCTAGCTAGCACAGATACGCAGTATTTT. Its protein is CASSPPNSLASTDTQYF.

The CDR3 nucleotides read TGCAGCGTTCGTGACCCAGATACGCAGTATTTT. It codes for CSVRDPDTQYF. V usage is TRBV29-1 and J usage is TRBJ2-3; no clear D gene. V was shortened by 5 bases and J by 4 bases, with 7 bases between the two germline ends. Per the germline V gene, CDR1 is SQVTM and CDR2 is ANQGSEA. The CDR3 consists of 11 residues.

The chain uses TRBV5-1 and TRBJ2-3, with TRBD2 matching 11 bases. Germline-derived CDR1 and CDR2 are SGHRS and YFSETQ. The CDR3 runs to 15 residues. V lost 2 bases, J lost 7 bases, and 6 bases stayed unmatched. CDR3 residues: CASSFSGGALNTQYF. CDR3 DNA sequence: TGCGCCAGCAGCTTTAGCGGGGGGGCCCTAAATACGCAGTATTTT.

This clonotype has more than one count but fewer than ten. The chain is built from TRBV9 and TRBJ2-1; 8 bases are shared with TRBD2. With 0 bases clipped from V and 12 bases from J, the junction kept 2 bases outside the gene matches. There are 12 residues in the CDR3. The germline CDR1 and CDR2 sequences are SGDLS and YYNGEE. This CDR3 is CASSVGAGGQFF. Written as DNA, the CDR3 is TGTGCCAGCAGCGTAGGGGCGGGGGGGCAGTTCTTC.

The genes are TRBV20-1 and TRBJ2-5; no clear D gene. V lost 0 bases and J 5 bases, leaving 16 bases between the germline ends. The CDR3 has 15 amino acids. Germline CDR1 is DFQATT and CDR2 is SNEGSKA (reference sequence). The DNA for the CDR3 is TGCAGTGCTAGAGATCTTGGGCTAGTCGGGGAGACCCAGTACTTC. Translating it yields CSARDLGLVGETQYF.

The chain links TRBV6-5 to TRBJ2-5; D is unresolved. Germline V gene data show CDR1 as MNHEY and CDR2 as SVGAGI. CDR3 size: 15 residues. The germline V and J ends were trimmed by 4 bases and 5 bases, with 17 bases remaining between them. In nucleotides, the CDR3 is TGTGCCAGCAGTTCCCCCCGTCCGGCTCGGGAGACCCAGTACTTC. Translated, it gives CASSSPRPARETQYF.

Only a few counts were recorded for this clonotype. The gene calls are TRBV5-1 and TRBJ2-1; unclear D gene. Per germline, CDR1 SGHRS and CDR2 YFSETQ. The CDR3 is 14 residues long. V lost 2 bases, J lost 5 bases, and 11 bases lay in between. The CDR3 sequence: CASSFSAWDNEQFF. In DNA form, the CDR3 reads TGCGCCAGCAGCTTTTCCGCGTGGGACAATGAGCAGTTCTTC.

This clonotype has just a few counts. This chain joins TRBV12-3 or TRBV12-4 and TRBJ1-1; D is ambiguous. Trimming pared 8 bases from V and 4 bases from J, leaving 11 bases between. The CDR3 runs to 12 residues. CDR3 loop: CASRPVSTEAFF. In DNA, the CDR3 is TGTGCCAGCCGCCCCGTTTCCACTGAAGCTTTCTTT.

This clonotype was detected a few times. The chain carries TRBV9 and TRBJ2-7; 7 bases are shared with TRBD1. The J segment lost 4 bases and the V segment lost 3 bases, leaving 4 bases of the junction unmatched. Germline V CDR1 and CDR2: SGDLS, YYNGEE. This CDR3 is 13 amino acids long. The CDR3 DNA sequence: TGTGCCAGCAGCGGGGGACAGTCTTACGAGCAGTACTTC. Its translation: CASSGGQSYEQYF.

V gene TRBV2 combines with J gene TRBJ1-5, with D tentatively TRBD1 (5 bases). Germline V CDR1 and CDR2: SNHLY, FYNNEI. V was pared by 4 bases and J by 7 bases, with 11 bases between. The CDR3 has 13 residues. The CDR3 sequence: CASSVVGGQPQHF. The CDR3 nucleotides read TGTGCCAGCAGTGTAGTGGGGGGGCAGCCCCAGCATTTT.

This clonotype turned up a few times. The chain carries TRBV4-1 and TRBJ1-4; possible D gene TRBD1, 6 bases. With 4 bases removed from V and 10 bases from J, the gap between germline ends came to 13 bases. CDR1 and CDR2 (germline): MGHRA, YSYEKL. This CDR3 comprises 13 residues. The CDR3 here is CASSPGHGRKLFF. The DNA for the CDR3 is TGCGCCAGCAGCCCGGGACATGGGCGAAAACTGTTTTTT.

V and J are TRBV29-1 and TRBJ2-5, with 8 positions matching TRBD2. V shed 4 bases and J 3 bases; nucleotides not matched to a gene: 1. This CDR3 region has 12 residues. Per germline, CDR1 SQVTM and CDR2 ANQGSEA. The chain's CDR3 is CSVALAEETQYF. CDR3 sequence (DNA): TGCAGCGTTGCACTAGCGGAAGAGACCCAGTACTTC.

This clonotype occurred a few times. The genes are TRBV12-3 or TRBV12-4 and TRBJ2-5; D might be TRBD2 (5 bases). CDR3 length: 13 amino acids. Trimming took off 4 bases at V and 5 bases at J, with 11 bases between the two ends. The DNA for the CDR3 is TGTGCCAGCAGTTCGAGGGTGGGGGAGACCCAGTACTTC. It yields the protein CASSSRVGETQYF.

V usage is TRBV7-9 and J usage is TRBJ2-1; unclear D gene. Germline V gene lookup returns CDR1 SEHNR and CDR2 FQNEAQ (reference sequence). V lost 1 base to trimming and J lost 12 bases, with 10 bases between them. This CDR3 has 12 amino acids. CDR3 amino acids: CASSLVGQGQFF. Here the CDR3 DNA reads TGTGCCAGCAGCTTAGTAGGTCAAGGGCAGTTCTTC. The complete variable domain, with remaining parts taken from reference TRBV7-9 and TRBJ2-1, reads DTGVSQNPRHKITKRGQNVTFRCDPISEHNRLYWYRQTLGQGPEFLTYFQNEAQLEKSRLLSDRFSAERPKGSFSTLEIQRTEQGDSAMYLCASSLVGQGQFFGPGTRLTVL.

This chain links TRBV5-4 with TRBJ2-7, with 9 bases fitting TRBD1. This CDR3 spans 15 amino acids. The germline CDR1 and CDR2 sequences are SGHNT and YYREEE (reference sequence). Trimming cost V 4 bases and J 5 bases; bases outside gene matches: 10. The CDR3 is CASSGRDRVGDEQYF. The CDR3 DNA follows: TGTGCCAGCAGCGGGAGGGACAGGGTAGGCGACGAGCAGTACTTC.